The subject of this entry is one TCR beta chain. The sample belongs to a study of blood T cell repertoires in COVID-19. Study-level information: Samples taken during acute and convalescent COVID-19 were collected in the United States, Italy and Spain.

In germline, CDR1 is SGHNT, CDR2 YYREEE (reference sequence). CDR3 length: 15 residues. V was shortened by 4 bases and J by 7 bases, with 15 bases between the two germline ends. This table comes from immunoSEQ multiplex PCR, and its TCRdb copy is limited to in-frame clones, with some not included. This sample has about 69,000 clones, with around 87% found just once. The specimen was peripheral blood. The TCR comes from a man aged 50-60 years with acute or convalescent COVID-19. The gene calls are TRBV5-4 and TRBJ1-6; D is perhaps TRBD1 (6 bases). The CDR3 reads CASSQMRGPNSPLHF. CDR3 nucleotide sequence: TGTGCCAGCAGCCAAATGCGGGGGCCAAATTCACCCCTCCACTTT.